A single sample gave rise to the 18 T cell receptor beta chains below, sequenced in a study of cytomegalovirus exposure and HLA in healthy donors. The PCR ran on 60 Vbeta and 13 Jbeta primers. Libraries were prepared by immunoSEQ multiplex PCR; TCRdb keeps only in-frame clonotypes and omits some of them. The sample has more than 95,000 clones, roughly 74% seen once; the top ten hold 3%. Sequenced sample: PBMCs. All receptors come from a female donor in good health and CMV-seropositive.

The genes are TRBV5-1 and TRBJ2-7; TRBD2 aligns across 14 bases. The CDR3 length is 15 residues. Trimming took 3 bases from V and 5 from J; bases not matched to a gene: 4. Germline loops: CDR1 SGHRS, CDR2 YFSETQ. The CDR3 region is CASSWGGLAGDEQYF. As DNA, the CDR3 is TGCGCCAGCAGCTGGGGGGGACTAGCGGGAGACGAGCAGTACTTC.

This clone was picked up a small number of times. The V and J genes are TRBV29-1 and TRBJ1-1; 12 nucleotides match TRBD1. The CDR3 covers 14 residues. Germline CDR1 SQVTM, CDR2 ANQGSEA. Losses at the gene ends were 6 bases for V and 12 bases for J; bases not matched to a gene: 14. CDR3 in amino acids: CSVDRDRGRFGTFF. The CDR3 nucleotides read TGCAGCGTGGACCGGGACAGGGGGCGATTTGGAACTTTCTTT.

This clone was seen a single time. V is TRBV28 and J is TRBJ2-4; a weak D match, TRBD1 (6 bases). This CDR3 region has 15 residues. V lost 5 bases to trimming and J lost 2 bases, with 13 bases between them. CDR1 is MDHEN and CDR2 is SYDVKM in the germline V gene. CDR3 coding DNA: TGTGCCAGCAGTCCACAGGGTAGTTCCAAAAACATTCAGTACTTC. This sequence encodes CASSPQGSSKNIQYF.

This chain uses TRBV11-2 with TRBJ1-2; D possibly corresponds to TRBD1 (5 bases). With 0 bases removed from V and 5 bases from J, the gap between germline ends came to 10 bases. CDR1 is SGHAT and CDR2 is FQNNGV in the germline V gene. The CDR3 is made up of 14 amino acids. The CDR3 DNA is TGTGCCAGCAGCTTAGACAGGGTGCTATATGGCTACACCTTC. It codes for CASSLDRVLYGYTF.

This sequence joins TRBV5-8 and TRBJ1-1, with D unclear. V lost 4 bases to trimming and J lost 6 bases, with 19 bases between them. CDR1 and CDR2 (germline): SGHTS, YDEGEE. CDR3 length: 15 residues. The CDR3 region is CASSPIGRSLAEAFF. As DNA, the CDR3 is TGTGCCAGCAGCCCGATAGGCAGGTCCCTGGCTGAAGCTTTCTTT.

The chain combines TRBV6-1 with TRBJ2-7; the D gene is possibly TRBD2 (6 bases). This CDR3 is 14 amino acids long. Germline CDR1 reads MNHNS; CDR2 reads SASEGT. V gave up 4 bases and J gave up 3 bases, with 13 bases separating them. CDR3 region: CASSVQEAGYEQYF. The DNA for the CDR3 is TGTGCCAGCAGTGTACAGGAAGCGGGCTACGAGCAGTACTTC.

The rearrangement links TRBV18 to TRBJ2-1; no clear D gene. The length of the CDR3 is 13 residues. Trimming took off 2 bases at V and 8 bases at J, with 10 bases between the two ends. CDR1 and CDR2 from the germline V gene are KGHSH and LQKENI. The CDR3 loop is CASSPSGVDEQFF. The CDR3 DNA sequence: TGTGCCAGCTCACCATCCGGTGTCGATGAGCAGTTCTTC. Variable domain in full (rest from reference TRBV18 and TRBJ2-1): NAGVMQNPRHLVRRRGQEARLRCSPMKGHSHVYWYRQLPEEGLKFMVYLQKENIIDESGMPKERFSAEFPKEGPSILRIQQVVRGDSAAYFCASSPSGVDEQFFGPGTRLTVL.

CDR3 loop: CSVQGTYEQYF. DNA for the CDR3: TGCAGCGTTCAGGGAACCTACGAGCAGTACTTC. This chain connects TRBV29-1 to TRBJ2-7; TRBD1 might be the D (5 bases). CDR3 length: 11 amino acids. Germline V gene lookup returns CDR1 SQVTM and CDR2 ANQGSEA. V lost 5 bases to trimming and J lost 2 bases, with 7 bases between them.

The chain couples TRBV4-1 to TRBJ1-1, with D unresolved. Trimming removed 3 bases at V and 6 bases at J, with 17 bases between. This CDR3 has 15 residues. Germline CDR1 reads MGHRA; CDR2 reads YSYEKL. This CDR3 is CASSHVDGGRPEAFF. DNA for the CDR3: TGCGCCAGCAGCCATGTCGACGGCGGTAGGCCTGAAGCTTTCTTT.

CDR3 bases: TGCGCCAGCAGCCTTTGGGGGGGCCTGAACACTGAAGCTTTCTTT. Translated: CASSLWGGLNTEAFF. The chain has TRBV4-1 and TRBJ1-1; weak D call: TRBD1 (6 bases). The germline V gene has CDR1 MGHRA and CDR2 YSYEKL. The CDR3 is 15 residues long. Trimming removed 4 bases from V and 0 bases from J, with 12 bases in between.

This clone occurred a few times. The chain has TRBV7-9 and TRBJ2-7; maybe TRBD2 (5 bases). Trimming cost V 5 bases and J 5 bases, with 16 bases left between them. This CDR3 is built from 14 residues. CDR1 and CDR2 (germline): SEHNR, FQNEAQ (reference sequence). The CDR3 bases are TGTGCCAGCAGCCTCCCTACGGGGAACCACGAGCAGTACTTC. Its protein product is CASSLPTGNHEQYF.

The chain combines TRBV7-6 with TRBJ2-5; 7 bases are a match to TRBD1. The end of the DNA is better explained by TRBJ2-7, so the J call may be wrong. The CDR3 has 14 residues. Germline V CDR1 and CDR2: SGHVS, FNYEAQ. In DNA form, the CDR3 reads TGTGCCAGCAGCTTTCAAGACAGGGAATCCGAGCAGTACTTC. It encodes CASSFQDRESEQYF.

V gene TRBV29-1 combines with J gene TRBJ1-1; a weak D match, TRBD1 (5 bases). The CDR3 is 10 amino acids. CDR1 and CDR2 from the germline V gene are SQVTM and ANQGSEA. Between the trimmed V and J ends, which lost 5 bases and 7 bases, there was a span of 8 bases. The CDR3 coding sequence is TGCAGCGTTACGACAGTTGAAGCTTTCTTT. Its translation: CSVTTVEAFF. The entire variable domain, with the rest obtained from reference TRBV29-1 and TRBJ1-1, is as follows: SAVISQKPSRDICQRGTSLTIQCQVDSQVTMMFWYRQQPGQSLTLIATANQGSEATYESGFVIDKFPISRPNLTFSTLTVSNMSPEDSSIYLCSVTTVEAFFGQGTRLTVV.

CDR3 DNA sequence: TGTGCCAGCAGCCCAGGAAGAAGCACAGATACGCAGTATTTT. This sequence encodes CASSPGRSTDTQYF. V is TRBV7-2 and J is TRBJ2-3; D remains ambiguous. The CDR3 extends over 14 amino acids. V lost 5 bases, J lost 0 bases, and 9 bases lay in between. The germline gives CDR1 SGHTA, CDR2 FQGNSA.

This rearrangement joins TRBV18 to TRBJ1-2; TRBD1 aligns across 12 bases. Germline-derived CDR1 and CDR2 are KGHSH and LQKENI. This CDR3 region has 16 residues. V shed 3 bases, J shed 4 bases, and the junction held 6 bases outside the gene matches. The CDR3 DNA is TGTGCCAGCTCACCCTCCGGGACAGGGGGCGTCTATGGCTACACCTTC. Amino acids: CASSPSGTGGVYGYTF. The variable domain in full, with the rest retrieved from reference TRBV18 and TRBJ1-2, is NAGVMQNPRHLVRRRGQEARLRCSPMKGHSHVYWYRQLPEEGLKFMVYLQKENIIDESGMPKERFSAEFPKEGPSILRIQQVVRGDSAAYFCASSPSGTGGVYGYTFGSGTRLTVV.

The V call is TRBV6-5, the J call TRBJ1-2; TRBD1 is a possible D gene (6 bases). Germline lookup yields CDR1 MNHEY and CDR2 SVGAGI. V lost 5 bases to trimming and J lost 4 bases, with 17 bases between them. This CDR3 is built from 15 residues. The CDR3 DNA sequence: TGTGCCAGCAGTCCTACCTACAGGGATACCTATGGCTACACCTTC. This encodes CASSPTYRDTYGYTF.

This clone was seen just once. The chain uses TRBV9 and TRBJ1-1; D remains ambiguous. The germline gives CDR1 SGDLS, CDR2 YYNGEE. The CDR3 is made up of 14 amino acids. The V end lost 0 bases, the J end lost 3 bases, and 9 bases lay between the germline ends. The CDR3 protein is CASSVAWRDTEAFF. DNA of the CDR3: TGTGCCAGCAGCGTAGCTTGGCGGGACACTGAAGCTTTCTTT.

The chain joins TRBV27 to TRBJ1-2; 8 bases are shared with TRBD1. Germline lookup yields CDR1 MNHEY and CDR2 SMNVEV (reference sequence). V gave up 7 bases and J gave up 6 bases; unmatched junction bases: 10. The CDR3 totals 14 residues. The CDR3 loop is CASTTQGARNGYTF. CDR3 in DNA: TGTGCCAGCACGACTCAGGGGGCTAGAAATGGCTACACCTTC.